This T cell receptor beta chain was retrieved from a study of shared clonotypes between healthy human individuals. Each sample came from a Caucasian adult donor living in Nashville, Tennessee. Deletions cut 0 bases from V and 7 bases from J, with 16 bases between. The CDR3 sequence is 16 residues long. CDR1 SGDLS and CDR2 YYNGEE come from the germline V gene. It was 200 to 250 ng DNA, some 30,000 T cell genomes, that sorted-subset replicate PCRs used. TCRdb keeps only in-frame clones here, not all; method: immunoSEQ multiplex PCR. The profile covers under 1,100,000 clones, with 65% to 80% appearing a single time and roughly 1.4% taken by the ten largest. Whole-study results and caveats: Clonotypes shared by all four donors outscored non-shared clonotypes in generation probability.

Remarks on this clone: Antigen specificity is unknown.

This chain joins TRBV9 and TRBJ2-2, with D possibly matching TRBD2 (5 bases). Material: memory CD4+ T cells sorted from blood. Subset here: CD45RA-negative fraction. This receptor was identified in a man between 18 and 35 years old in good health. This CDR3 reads CASSVGGSYRNGELFF. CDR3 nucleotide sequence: TGTGCCAGCAGCGTAGGAGGGAGCTATCGTAACGGGGAGCTGTTTTTT.